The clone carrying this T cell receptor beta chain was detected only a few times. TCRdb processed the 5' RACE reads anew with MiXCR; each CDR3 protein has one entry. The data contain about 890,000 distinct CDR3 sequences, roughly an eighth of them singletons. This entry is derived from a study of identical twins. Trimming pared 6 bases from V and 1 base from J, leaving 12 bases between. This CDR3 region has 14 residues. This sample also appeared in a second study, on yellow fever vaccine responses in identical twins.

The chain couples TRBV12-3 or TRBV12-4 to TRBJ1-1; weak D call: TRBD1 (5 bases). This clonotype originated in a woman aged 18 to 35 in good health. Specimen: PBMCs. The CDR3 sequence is CASRARGPNTEAFF. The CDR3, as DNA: TGTGCCAGCAGAGCCCGGGGCCCGAACACTGAAGCTTTCTTT.